The rows below give T cell receptor beta chains drawn from one sample of a study of CD8+CD57+ T cells in acquired aplastic anemia. TCRdb processed the reads anew with MiXCR; each CDR3 protein has one entry. The data hold a few hundred thousand distinct CDR3 sequences, with around 30% observed a single time. Sample: sorted CD4+, CD8+, or CD8+CD57+ T cells (not recorded which) from PBMCs. These receptors were taken from a human donor with aplastic anemia. Each CDR3 is given with its conserved first and last residue. Each record gives: V gene, clone size, D gene, CDR3 protein. The D gene is left open where the match is weak. For some rows the clone size is stated as once, few or many, or as a class when expanded; others skip it.

v_call: TRBV15
clone_size: -
d_call: -
cdr3_aa: CATQPAGMSVNQPQHF

v_call: TRBV29-1
clone_size: -
d_call: -
cdr3_aa: CSVPDSTSGNTIYF

v_call: TRBV6-2/TRBV6-3
clone_size: -
d_call: TRBD1
cdr3_aa: CASRHGQGNSNQPQHF

v_call: TRBV15
clone_size: few
d_call: TRBD1
cdr3_aa: CATSSAGGTDEQYF

v_call: TRBV7-8
clone_size: many
d_call: TRBD1
cdr3_aa: CASRQSTGDEQYF

v_call: TRBV7-2
clone_size: many
d_call: TRBD1
cdr3_aa: CASKGQGRTEAFF

v_call: TRBV7-2
clone_size: -
d_call: TRBD1
cdr3_aa: CASSFGQGNQPQHF

v_call: TRBV15
clone_size: many
d_call: -
cdr3_aa: CATSRDQGMCFF

v_call: TRBV5-4
clone_size: -
d_call: -
cdr3_aa: CASSSGPAGYEQYF

v_call: TRBV18
clone_size: -
d_call: -
cdr3_aa: CASSMEQANYGYTF

v_call: TRBV11-2
clone_size: few
d_call: -
cdr3_aa: CASSLRRSRDIQYF

v_call: TRBV4-2
clone_size: few
d_call: -
cdr3_aa: CASSQDALGDEQFF

v_call: TRBV9
clone_size: once
d_call: -
cdr3_aa: CASSVGIANTEAFF

v_call: TRBV19
clone_size: -
d_call: -
cdr3_aa: CASSMQPPYGYTF

v_call: TRBV6-5
clone_size: many
d_call: TRBD1
cdr3_aa: CASSSRRDRGNSPLHF

v_call: TRBV30
clone_size: -
d_call: -
cdr3_aa: CAWSVRISETQYF

v_call: TRBV19
clone_size: many
d_call: -
cdr3_aa: CASSMGATNEKLFF

v_call: TRBV2
clone_size: many
d_call: -
cdr3_aa: CASDQGTPRLGYGYTF